This entry concerns a single TCR beta chain. What it recognizes is unknown. There are 15 residues in the CDR3. Germline trimming cut 6 bases from V and 6 bases from J; bases unmatched to any gene: 13. CDR1 SQVTM and CDR2 ANQGSEA come from the germline V gene. This sample is part of a study of T cells in Graves' hyperthyroidism and ophthalmopathy. Researchers took RNA transcripts and amplified the TCR beta CDR3 regions from them. Initially, a first-round RT-PCR of the TCR CDR3 employed the HTBI primer set. MiXCR was run by TCRdb on the multiplex PCR reads, yielding one entry per CDR3 protein. This table holds roughly 500,000 distinct CDR3 sequences, about 45% found once. Uncontrolled infection, other autoimmune disease, pregnancy or lactation barred patients from enrollment. General study results and limits: Most clonotypes expanded in thyroid above 0.001 were likewise present in blood.

Sequencing was performed on peripheral blood or thyroid tissue (not recorded which). The source is an adult woman with Graves' disease, either hyperthyroidism or ophthalmopathy (not recorded which). The rearrangement joins TRBV29-1 to TRBJ2-3; 9 nucleotides match TRBD2. The CDR3 protein is CSVQSGTSIRDTQYF. CDR3 bases: TGCAGCGTCCAGTCCGGGACTAGCATACGTGATACGCAGTATTTT.